Following are 15 T cell receptor beta chains from one sample sequenced in a study of blood T cell repertoires in COVID-19. Clones were read by immunoSEQ multiplex PCR, and TCRdb kept only the in-frame ones, dropping some. Of roughly 200,000 clones listed, around four fifths are singletons. The sequenced material came from PBMCs or T cells enriched from blood (not recorded which). The receptors stem from a woman aged 50 to 60 who had been exposed to COVID-19.

The chain recombines TRBV5-4 with TRBJ2-1, with D possibly TRBD2 on 6 matching bases. Germline CDR1 and CDR2: SGHNT and YYREEE (reference sequence). The CDR3 covers 15 residues. V lost 2 bases, J lost 5 bases, and 14 bases lay in between. CDR3 DNA sequence: TGTGCCAGCAGCTTTTATTTCGGGGGAAACAATGAGCAGTTCTTC. Protein sequence: CASSFYFGGNNEQFF.

The chain carries TRBV21-1 and TRBJ2-2; the DNA was not used to check the table's D call, TRBD2. TRBV21-1 is an annotated pseudogene. The CDR3 sequence is 10 residues long. CDR3 nucleotides: TGTTGGAGGTACACCGGGGAGCTGTTTTTT. Its protein product is CWRYTGELFF.

As for this clone: Other DNA sequences in the same sample also yield this CDR3. The chain links TRBV12-3 or TRBV12-4 to TRBJ1-4, with D unclear. The V and J ends lost 6 bases and 7 bases respectively, with 6 bases between them. The CDR3 runs to 11 residues. The CDR3 here is CASSQSEKLFF. As DNA, the CDR3 is TGTGCCAGCAGCCAGTCTGAAAAACTGTTTTTT.

The chain recombines TRBV27 with TRBJ2-7; the match to TRBD1 covers 9 bases. Germline V gene lookup returns CDR1 MNHEY and CDR2 SMNVEV (reference sequence). This CDR3 contains 14 residues. Trimming took 2 bases from V and 4 from J; bases not matched to a gene: 3. CDR3 sequence: CASSLRTGEYEQYF. The CDR3, as DNA: TGTGCCAGCAGTTTACGGACAGGGGAGTACGAGCAGTACTTC.

This clone was seen a single time. V usage is TRBV7-2 and J usage is TRBJ2-7, with a tentative D call TRBD2 (7 bases). V was clipped by 5 bases and J by 2 bases, with 25 bases between them. The CDR3 runs to 18 residues. Germline CDR1 is SGHTA and CDR2 is FQGNSA. Written as DNA, the CDR3 is TGTGCCAGCAGCGCCCACCGGGGGCAAGCGGGGAGGACCTACGAGCAGTACTTC. Translation: CASSAHRGQAGRTYEQYF.

This chain joins TRBV6-6 and TRBJ2-7; TRBD1 agrees at 9 bases. The CDR3 sequence is 14 residues long. Germline CDR1 reads MNHNY; CDR2 reads SVGAGI (reference sequence). V shed 4 bases and J 6 bases; nucleotides not matched to a gene: 7. CDR3 sequence reads: CASSSTGTGIEQYF. The CDR3 DNA reads TGTGCCAGCAGTTCAACCGGGACAGGGATCGAGCAGTACTTC.

The chain employs TRBV27 and TRBJ1-1; D remains ambiguous. The V end lost 4 bases, the J end lost 3 bases, and 9 bases lay between the germline ends. CDR1 and CDR2 (germline): MNHEY, SMNVEV (reference sequence). The CDR3 loop spans 13 amino acids. Here the CDR3 reads CASSSLTYTEAFF. CDR3 nucleotides: TGTGCCAGCAGTTCCCTCACATACACTGAAGCTTTCTTT.

The chain recombines TRBV5-4 with TRBJ2-2; 8 bases match TRBD1. The CDR3 consists of 16 residues. The V gene's germline CDR1 is SGHNT and CDR2 YYREEE (reference sequence). With 1 base clipped from V and 5 bases from J, the junction kept 7 bases outside the gene matches. This CDR3 reads CASSLSRQGRTGELFF. Here the CDR3 DNA reads TGTGCCAGCAGCTTGTCTCGACAGGGGAGGACCGGGGAGCTGTTTTTT.

The chain recombines TRBV5-5 with TRBJ1-4; the match to TRBD1 covers 11 bases. The CDR3 totals 14 residues. Trimming removed 4 bases from V and 8 bases from J; junction bases left unmatched: 4. Germline assignment: CDR1 SGHKS and CDR2 YYEKEE (reference sequence). The chain's CDR3 is CASSRDRGWEKLFF. CDR3 coding DNA: TGTGCCAGCAGCCGGGACAGGGGGTGGGAAAAACTGTTTTTT.

CDR3: CASSSRRWQDGYTF. In DNA, the CDR3 is TGTGCCAGTAGTTCACGTCGGTGGCAGGATGGCTACACCTTC. The chain uses TRBV19 and TRBJ1-2; D is unclear. Germline CDR1 is LNHDA and CDR2 is SQIVND (reference sequence). The CDR3 is 14 amino acids. Trimming took 5 bases from V and 6 from J, leaving 16 bases between them.

The gene calls are TRBV6-1 and TRBJ1-2; D is unclear. The CDR3 runs to 16 residues. Trimming took off 0 bases at V and 3 bases at J, with 14 bases between the two ends. Germline assignment: CDR1 MNHNS and CDR2 SASEGT. The CDR3 loop is CASSEARGFSYYGYTF. CDR3 DNA sequence: TGTGCCAGCAGTGAAGCGCGAGGATTCAGCTACTATGGCTACACCTTC.

V is TRBV13 and J is TRBJ1-2; D is ambiguous. CDR1 is PRHDT and CDR2 is FYEKMQ in the germline V gene (reference sequence). V lost 4 bases and J lost 5, with 11 bases in between. This CDR3 has 13 residues. For the CDR3, the DNA is TGTGCCAGCAGCTCCGGGGAGGGTTATGGCTACACCTTC. This sequence encodes CASSSGEGYGYTF.

The chain joins TRBV10-3 to TRBJ1-4; the D is unclear. CDR1 and CDR2 from the germline V gene are ENHRY and SYGVKD. The CDR3 runs 11 residues. V was trimmed by 3 bases and J by 8 bases, leaving 4 bases between them. CDR3 in DNA: TGTGCCATCAGTGACGGGGAAAAACTGTTTTTT. Translated: CAISDGEKLFF.

The chain couples TRBV24-1 to TRBJ1-1, with 10 bases fitting TRBD1. This CDR3 region has 14 residues. Trimming at V came to 7 bases and at J to 6 bases, leaving 7 bases not matched to a gene. Germline CDR1 reads KGHDR; CDR2 reads SFDVKD. CDR3 sequence reads: CATSSGTGVAEAFF. The CDR3 bases are TGTGCCACCAGCTCCGGGACAGGGGTCGCTGAAGCTTTCTTT.

This CDR3 reads CAISREGDRVMNTEAFF. The CDR3 bases are TGTGCCATCAGTCGAGAAGGGGACAGGGTTATGAACACTGAAGCTTTCTTT. V is TRBV10-3 and J is TRBJ1-1; 9 bases are a match to TRBD1. In germline, CDR1 is ENHRY, CDR2 SYGVKD. Trimming took 5 bases from V and 0 from J; bases not matched to a gene: 10. The CDR3 is made up of 17 amino acids.